These T cell receptor beta chains were read from a single sample in a study of CD8+ T cells in alopecia areata. The method was immunoSEQ multiplex PCR; TCRdb's version includes in-frame clones alone and lacks a portion of them. The table has around 8,000 clones, roughly 69% seen once. Sequenced here: skin, sampled at week 0. Receptors were obtained from a human donor with alopecia areata. Both conserved end residues are part of each CDR3.

14 | TRBJ2-2 | TRBV5-1 | CASSPPTGPGELFF
11 | TRBJ1-1 | TRBV20-1 | CSATDGTEAFF
14 | TRBJ2-7 | TRBV7-9 | CASSSVAGHYEQYF
16 | TRBJ1-3 | TRBV18 | CASSPPSSRSGNTIYF
15 | TRBJ2-1 | TRBV5-1 | CASSSTGAFSNEQFF
13 | TRBJ1-5 | TRBV6-6 | CASSYVINQPQHF
17 | TRBJ2-3 | TRBV10-3 | CAISAGMGRGSTDTQYF
11 | TRBJ2-2 | TRBV6-1 | CASTFTGELFF
13 | TRBJ1-2 | TRBV5-4 | CASSLGQIYGYTF
13 | TRBJ2-3 | TRBV29-1 | CSAGGAWADTQYF
16 | TRBJ1-2 | TRBV9 | CASSSDRTGTLYGYTF
14 | TRBJ1-2 | TRBV30 | CAWISGAPSYGYTF
14 | TRBJ2-4 | TRBV7-2 | CASSLGQHKNIQYF
16 | TRBJ2-7 | TRBV5-1 | CASSPGMGQNFYEQYF
18 | TRBJ2-3 | TRBV7-4 | CASSPHRPTSGATDTQYF
18 | TRBJ2-3 | TRBV4-1 | CASSHPLAGGPHRDTQYF
13 | TRBJ1-5 | TRBV5-1 | CASSLAVDQPQHF
16 | TRBJ2-1 | TRBV11-3 | CASSSRTGGPANEQFF
15 | TRBJ2-2 | TRBV11-1 | CASSPGTINTGELFF
13 | TRBJ1-6 | TRBV2 | CASSEVRASPLHF
17 | TRBJ1-5 | TRBV7-2 | CASSPNSGGLRNQPQHF
16 | TRBJ1-2 | TRBV25-1 | CATPLWAQGILRGYTF
14 | TRBJ1-5 | TRBV5-8 | CASSLSGARGPQHF
13 | TRBJ1-1 | TRBV11-1 | CASSLQRNTEAFF
14 | TRBJ2-7 | TRBV10-3 | CAISRSSEIYEQYF
14 | TRBJ1-5 | TRBV5-6 | CASSLDGVSQPQHF
14 | TRBJ2-2 | TRBV19 | CASRGDFGGGELFF
18 | TRBJ1-1 | TRBV4-1 | CASSQDNFLSSRNTEAFF
15 | TRBJ2-5 | TRBV9 | CASSLGQGLRETQYF
12 | TRBJ1-2 | TRBV15 | CATSRPQGPYTF
15 | TRBJ1-2 | TRBV19 | CASSIEVSANYGYTF
12 | TRBJ2-1 | TRBV27 | CASRGLLNEQFF
19 | TRBJ2-2 | TRBV4-1 | CASSQDYWQGSVDTGELFF
16 | TRBJ1-2 | TRBV9 | CASSVDPAGRGHGYTF
16 | TRBJ1-6 | TRBV30 | CAWRASRQGRHSPLHF
17 | TRBJ2-7 | TRBV4-1 | CASSQADFLGADYEQYF
16 | TRBJ1-2 | TRBV7-2 | CASNSFVQGLDYGYTF
13 | TRBJ2-6 | TRBV28 | CASSPGGANVLTF
15 | TRBJ2-2 | TRBV28 | CASSLVGKGSGELFF